Below are 5 T cell receptor beta chains sequenced from a single sample in a study of shared clonotypes between healthy human individuals (TCRdb year 2020). The library was obtained by the immunoSEQ multiplex PCR assay. Sourced from immuneACCESS, this table was stored by TCRdb with only in-frame sequences that have V and J called. A share of the clones is absent; for the studies checked, an unresolved V gene accounts for under half, and the remainder has no known explanation. The table for this sample lists 2 million to 2.5 million clones; about 92% of them were counted only once. Clones ranked in the top ten supply around 1.7% of the sample. CD8 naive samples consisted of CD45RO-negative cells that were positively selected for CCR7, yielding a CD45RA+CCR7+ population without TemRA cells. The sequencing sample was made of naive CD8+ T cells from PBMCs. Reading the label with the study, this specimen's cell subset or site is: CD45RA+CCR7+. These receptor sequences come from a man between 18 and 35 years old in good health. Some clones in this sample may be carry-over from other donors' samples.

V gene TRBV6-5 combines with J gene TRBJ2-7; D is possibly TRBD2 (7 bases). Germline values: CDR1 MNHEY, CDR2 SVGAGI. CDR3 size: 14 residues. Trimming pared 5 bases from V and 4 bases from J, leaving 15 bases between. The CDR3 is CASSTGGARYEQYF. CDR3 nucleotide sequence: TGTGCCAGCAGTACTGGGGGGGCGCGGTACGAGCAGTACTTC.

The gene calls are TRBV10-3 and TRBJ2-7; D is unresolved. Germline lookup yields CDR1 ENHRY and CDR2 SYGVKD. The ends were cut back, 2 bases at V and 2 bases at J, with 13 bases in the middle. This CDR3 spans 15 amino acids. The CDR3 spells CAISEVLVGAYEQYF. The CDR3, as DNA: TGTGCCATCAGTGAGGTTCTGGTCGGAGCCTACGAGCAGTACTTC.

The V and J genes are TRBV19 and TRBJ2-7; D unresolved. Deletions cut 5 bases from V and 2 bases from J, with 10 bases between. From germline, CDR1 is LNHDA and CDR2 SQIVND (reference sequence). The CDR3 sequence is 13 residues long. The DNA of the CDR3 is TGTGCCAGTAGTTTTACACAAACCTACGAGCAGTACTTC. Its protein is CASSFTQTYEQYF. Combining the CDR3 with reference TRBV19 and TRBJ2-7 gives the whole variable domain DGGITQSPKYLFRKEGQNVTLSCEQNLNHDAMYWYRQDPGQGLRLIYYSQIVNDFQKGDIAEGYSVSREKKESFPLTVTSAQKNPTAFYLCASSFTQTYEQYFGPGTRLTVT.

The chain combines TRBV27 with TRBJ2-5; D remains ambiguous. This CDR3 contains 13 residues. V shed 9 bases and J shed 0 bases, with 11 bases lying between them. Germline lookup yields CDR1 MNHEY and CDR2 SMNVEV (reference sequence). The chain's CDR3 is CASKKAYQETQYF. The CDR3 nucleotides read TGTGCCAGTAAGAAGGCGTACCAAGAGACCCAGTACTTC.

CDR3 sequence: CASSQDGVGGKYNEQFF. Written as DNA, the CDR3 is TGCGCCAGCAGCCAAGATGGGGTCGGCGGGAAGTACAATGAGCAGTTCTTC. This chain links TRBV4-3 with TRBJ2-1, with D tentatively TRBD2 (6 bases). Trimming shortened V by 0 bases and J by 4 bases, and 16 bases separated the two germline ends. This CDR3 has 17 amino acids. Germline V gives CDR1 LGHNA, CDR2 YSLEER.